The 13 T cell receptor beta chains reported below all come from one sample, sequenced in a study of cytomegalovirus exposure and HLA in healthy donors. This PCR relied on a set of 60 Vbeta primers and 13 Jbeta primers. Measured with immunoSEQ multiplex PCR; TCRdb has only the in-frame clones, and not every one. The sample lists some 150,000 clones, about three quarters seen once, with approximately 6.3% in the top ten. Source material: PBMCs. These TCRs come from a man aged 35-49 years in good health and CMV-seropositive.

The rearrangement joins TRBV10-2 to TRBJ2-3; D is unclear. CDR1 and CDR2 from the germline V gene are WSHSY and SAAADI. The V end was cut by 6 bases, the J end by 3 bases, with 13 bases between. This CDR3 has 14 residues. DNA of the CDR3: TGCGCCAGCAGGGCTGGGCGTTGGACAGATACGCAGTATTTT. Protein sequence: CASRAGRWTDTQYF.

This clone came up a few times. One end of the junction varies from germline; a read error may be responsible. V usage is TRBV30 and J usage is TRBJ2-7, with unresolved D. CDR3 length: 15 amino acids. Germline values: CDR1 GTSNPN, CDR2 SVGIG (reference sequence). The CDR3 coding sequence is TGTGCCTGGAGTGTGGTACTCCCATTCTCCCACGAGCAGTACTTC. Residues: CAWSVVLPFSHEQYF.

V gene TRBV7-2 combines with J gene TRBJ1-5; D remains ambiguous. There are 14 residues in the CDR3. Germline V gene lookup returns CDR1 SGHTA and CDR2 FQGNSA. Trimming cost V 1 base and J 11 bases, with 15 bases left between them. CDR3 sequence: CASSLDGRPGTQHF. For the CDR3, the DNA is TGTGCCAGCAGCTTAGACGGCAGGCCAGGAACCCAGCATTTT.

The chain is built from TRBV28 and TRBJ2-3, with 7 bases matching TRBD1. The trim removed 5 bases at V and 6 bases at J, leaving 11 bases unmatched. CDR3 length equals 15 residues. The germline gives CDR1 MDHEN, CDR2 SYDVKM. CDR3 protein: CASSPVTDRRDTQYF. The CDR3 nucleotides are TGTGCCAGCAGTCCAGTTACGGACAGGAGGGATACGCAGTATTTT.

This clone appeared a few times. J is TRBJ1-1 and V is TRBV5-1, with TRBD1 matching 7 bases. The CDR3 covers 16 residues. Germline values: CDR1 SGHRS, CDR2 YFSETQ. V dropped 2 bases and J dropped 1; count of bases not matched to a gene: 8. The CDR3 nucleotides read TGCGCCAGCAGCTTAATGACAGGGTTGGAGAACACTGAAGCTTTCTTT. It translates to CASSLMTGLENTEAFF. Full variable domain (rest looked up from reference TRBV5-1 and TRBJ1-1): KAGVTQTPRYLIKTRGQQVTLSCSPISGHRSVSWYQQTPGQGLQFLFEYFSETQRNKGNFPGRFSGRQFSNSRSEMNVSTLELGDSALYLCASSLMTGLENTEAFFGQGTRLTVV.

The chain links TRBV5-1 to TRBJ1-2, with 7 bases lining up with TRBD1. Trimming took 5 bases from V and 13 from J; bases not matched to a gene: 32. The CDR3 is 19 amino acids. Germline lookup yields CDR1 SGHRS and CDR2 YFSETQ. The CDR3 DNA reads TGCGCCAGCAGGATGTACTCCAAGACGACAGGGCAGTACCTCCTGGCCCTCACCTTC. Protein: CASRMYSKTTGQYLLALTF. Complete variable domain (other parts from reference TRBV5-1 and TRBJ1-2): KAGVTQTPRYLIKTRGQQVTLSCSPISGHRSVSWYQQTPGQGLQFLFEYFSETQRNKGNFPGRFSGRQFSNSRSEMNVSTLELGDSALYLCASRMYSKTTGQYLLALTFGSGTRLTVV.

V gene TRBV28 combines with J gene TRBJ1-2, with 8 bases matching TRBD1. V trimming: 7 bases; J trimming: 4 bases; junction bases outside the gene matches: 8. CDR1 MDHEN and CDR2 SYDVKM come from the germline V gene. This CDR3 spans 14 amino acids. Here the CDR3 DNA reads TGTGCCAGCACTGAAGGACAGGGCCTCTATGGCTACACCTTC. It translates to CASTEGQGLYGYTF.

The CDR3 here is CASSAHRDRVYGYTF. The DNA for the CDR3 is TGTGCCAGCAGTGCACACCGGGACAGGGTCTATGGCTACACCTTC. This chain uses TRBV28 with TRBJ1-2; 9 bases line up with TRBD1. The V gene's germline CDR1 is MDHEN and CDR2 SYDVKM. The CDR3 loop spans 15 amino acids. The V and J ends lost 5 bases and 4 bases, in that order; junction bases with no gene match: 8.

J is TRBJ2-3 and V is TRBV4-2; D is unresolved. Germline lookup yields CDR1 LGHNA and CDR2 YNFKEQ. This CDR3 region has 16 residues. Deletions cut 4 bases from V and 2 bases from J, with 16 bases between. In DNA form, the CDR3 reads TGTGCCAGCAGCCCGGGTTCGAAGTTAATCACAGATACGCAGTATTTT. It is translated as CASSPGSKLITDTQYF.

The chain employs TRBV6-1 and TRBJ1-4, with no clear D. CDR1 is MNHNS and CDR2 is SASEGT in the germline V gene. V lost 4 bases and J 4 bases, leaving 13 bases between the germline ends. The CDR3 extends over 15 amino acids. CDR3 sequence: CASSVRTADNEKLFF. The DNA of the CDR3 is TGTGCCAGCAGTGTCAGGACTGCTGATAATGAAAAACTGTTTTTT.

This clone was recorded a few times. The chain uses TRBV28 and TRBJ1-2; D might be TRBD1 (5 bases). This CDR3 contains 11 residues. The germline gives CDR1 MDHEN, CDR2 SYDVKM. V was trimmed by 6 bases and J by 6 bases, leaving 8 bases between them. The CDR3, as DNA: TGTGCCAGCAGCCGCAGGGATGGCTACACCTTC. This translates into CASSRRDGYTF.

This clone was counted only a few times. The chain couples TRBV19 to TRBJ2-7; the match to TRBD1 covers 10 bases. The CDR3 loop spans 14 amino acids. CDR1 is LNHDA and CDR2 is SQIVND in the germline V gene (reference sequence). Unmatched junction bases numbered 13, after V lost 5 bases and J lost 12 bases. The CDR3 DNA follows: TGTGCCAGTAGTCCCGGACAGGGGGTCTCCTTATGGTACTTC. This sequence encodes CASSPGQGVSLWYF. Using reference TRBV19 and TRBJ2-7 for the parts outside the CDR3, the full variable domain is DGGITQSPKYLFRKEGQNVTLSCEQNLNHDAMYWYRQDPGQGLRLIYYSQIVNDFQKGDIAEGYSVSREKKESFPLTVTSAQKNPTAFYLCASSPGQGVSLWYFGPGTRLTVT.

The chain carries TRBV6-5 and TRBJ2-7; possibly TRBD1 for D (6 bases). Germline V gene sequence: CDR1 MNHEY, CDR2 SVGAGI. Trimming shortened V by 0 bases and J by 9 bases, and 21 bases separated the two germline ends. The CDR3 totals 16 residues. CDR3 amino acids: CASSYSTAGVQLGQYF. CDR3 sequence (DNA): TGTGCCAGCAGTTACTCGACGGCAGGGGTGCAGCTCGGGCAGTACTTC.